This entry is about one T cell receptor (beta chain). Its specificity is not known. Naive CD8 cells lacked CD45RO and underwent positive selection for CCR7, leaving out terminally differentiated effector memory CD45RA+ cells. These data originate in a study of shared clonotypes between healthy human individuals. The data were produced by immunoSEQ multiplex PCR, yet TCRdb's version contains in-frame clones alone and is incomplete. This table holds hundreds of thousands of clones, 95% to 97% found once. The germline gives CDR1 SGHRS, CDR2 YFSETQ. Trimming cost V 4 bases and J 3 bases, with 13 bases left between them. The CDR3 contains 15 residues. Study conclusions and caveats: Measured sharing among donors was expected to vary with sequencing depth.

The chain recombines TRBV5-1 with TRBJ2-2; D is possibly TRBD1 (5 bases). The TCR sequence derives from a man aged 25 to 40 in good health. The sample taken for sequencing was naive CD8+ T cells sorted from blood. Written as DNA, the CDR3 is TGCGCCAGCAGCGTGGGGCTTGGAGACACCGGGGAGCTGTTTTTT. Translated: CASSVGLGDTGELFF.